The T cell receptor beta chain under discussion was sequenced for a study of shared clonotypes between healthy human individuals. Those who donated, Caucasian adults without exception, all lived in Nashville, Tennessee. Per the germline V gene, CDR1 is LGHNA and CDR2 is YSLEER. Trimming pared 2 bases from V and 0 bases from J, leaving 8 bases between. This CDR3 spans 15 amino acids. Original handling: For the immunoSEQ data, sequences were junction-only without quality scores, so filtering differed. Using immunoSEQ multiplex PCR, the repertoire was profiled, and TCRdb retains in-frame clones only, with some absent. The V and J calls and the clone size are those of that table, but D and trimming were determined from the DNA. Altogether roughly 2.5 million clones are present, roughly 92% being singletons, with the ten largest covering around 0.15%.

The chain links TRBV4-3 to TRBJ1-5; unclear D gene. This TCR came from a young man in good health. The material sequenced was naive CD4+ T cells sorted from blood. Noted subset: CD45RA+ positively selected. Here the CDR3 reads CASSQSRNSNQPQHF. The CDR3 bases are TGCGCCAGCAGCCAATCGAGGAATAGCAATCAGCCCCAGCATTTT.